The 23 T cell receptor beta chains in this list originate from one sample, sequenced in a study of blood T cell repertoires in COVID-19. Some clones are missing from TCRdb's copy, which holds only in-frame ones; the method was immunoSEQ multiplex PCR. The sample consists of roughly 120,000 clones, 85% of them appearing once. Sequenced: peripheral blood. The receptor source for this set is a human donor in a cohort sampled during active COVID-19.

The chain carries TRBV2 and TRBJ1-6; TRBD1 aligns across 8 bases. The germline CDR1 and CDR2 sequences are SNHLY and FYNNEI. CDR3 length: 14 residues. The ends lost 7 bases at V and 7 bases at J; junction bases unmatched: 6. The CDR3 nucleotides read TGTGCCAGCACCCCCCAGGGGGCGAATTCACCCCTCCACTTT. Translated: CASTPQGANSPLHF.

The genes are TRBV14 and TRBJ2-3; D possibly corresponds to TRBD1 (6 bases). Germline assignment: CDR1 SGHDN and CDR2 FVKESK. Trimming removed 1 base at V and 2 bases at J, with 16 bases between. CDR3 length equals 17 residues. The CDR3 DNA follows: TGTGCCAGCAGCCAAGGGAAGAACAGGGCTATCACAGATACGCAGTATTTT. This gives the protein CASSQGKNRAITDTQYF.

The V and J genes are TRBV2 and TRBJ1-2, with D hard to call. The CDR3 totals 15 residues. Germline CDR1 reads SNHLY; CDR2 reads FYNNEI. V dropped 1 base and J dropped 5 bases, with 14 bases sitting between them. In DNA form, the CDR3 reads TGTGCCAGCAGTGAAGAACAGACACAAGATTATGGCTACACCTTC. Translation: CASSEEQTQDYGYTF.

This clone was seen only a few times. The rearrangement links TRBV5-1 to TRBJ2-7; D gene ambiguous. Trimming shortened V by 1 base and J by 3 bases, and 8 bases separated the two germline ends. CDR3 size: 13 residues. Germline V gene data show CDR1 as SGHRS and CDR2 as YFSETQ. CDR3 nucleotide sequence: TGCGCCAGCAGCTTGCCTTCCGGCTACGAGCAGTACTTC. As protein: CASSLPSGYEQYF.

The genes are TRBV6-5 and TRBJ1-3; maybe TRBD1 (5 bases). There are 15 residues in the CDR3. Germline values: CDR1 MNHEY, CDR2 SVGAGI. V lost 5 bases and J lost 2, with 13 bases in between. As DNA, the CDR3 is TGTGCCAGCAGTCCACAGGATACTCCTGGAAACACCATATATTTT. It codes for CASSPQDTPGNTIYF.

V is TRBV7-9 and J is TRBJ2-7, with a tentative D call TRBD2 (6 bases). Germline CDR1 and CDR2: SEHNR and FQNEAQ (reference sequence). The CDR3 runs to 14 residues. The ends were cut back, 5 bases at V and 4 bases at J, with 15 bases in the middle. The CDR3 spells CASSPISREYEQYF. The CDR3 DNA sequence: TGTGCCAGCAGCCCAATAAGTCGGGAGTACGAGCAGTACTTC.

This chain uses TRBV28 with TRBJ1-2; TRBD1 is a possible D gene (6 bases). CDR3 size: 13 residues. Germline V lookup: CDR1 MDHEN, CDR2 SYDVKM. The V and J ends lost 5 bases and 8 bases respectively, with 15 bases between them. This CDR3 reads CASSRRGGHGYTF. CDR3 nucleotides: TGTGCCAGCAGTCGGCGGGGGGGGCACGGCTACACCTTC.

The chain recombines TRBV4-3 with TRBJ2-6; D is unclear. The CDR3 is 17 residues long. V was clipped by 0 bases and J by 0 bases, with 9 bases between them. Germline CDR1 and CDR2: LGHNA and YSLEER. Written as DNA, the CDR3 is TGCGCCAGCAGCCAAGACGGCGGATCCTCTGGGGCCAACGTCCTGACTTTC. This codes for CASSQDGGSSGANVLTF.

The CDR3 DNA is TGCGCCAGCAGCCAAGATGGCGGGGGCCTGTGGGATACGCAGTATTTT. Its protein product is CASSQDGGGLWDTQYF. The V and J genes are TRBV4-1 and TRBJ2-3; D is possibly TRBD2 (7 bases). Germline V lookup: CDR1 MGHRA, CDR2 YSYEKL. With 0 bases removed from V and 6 bases from J, the gap between germline ends came to 16 bases. This CDR3 region has 16 residues.

The CDR3 is CASIGRDSRLSNYGYTF. CDR3 coding DNA: TGTGCCAGTATTGGCCGGGACAGCCGACTTAGTAACTATGGCTACACCTTC. The chain joins TRBV19 to TRBJ1-2, with 7 bases matching TRBD1. The V and J ends lost 7 bases and 1 base, in that order; junction bases with no gene match: 15. Looked up from germline, CDR1 is LNHDA and CDR2 is SQIVND (reference sequence). The CDR3 has 17 residues.

The J gene is TRBJ2-5, the V gene TRBV9; D perhaps matches TRBD1 (6 bases). Per germline, CDR1 SGDLS and CDR2 YYNGEE. V was clipped by 1 base and J by 4 bases, with 17 bases between them. The CDR3 is 16 amino acids. The chain's CDR3 is CASSVTTGSLGETQYF. The DNA of the CDR3 is TGTGCCAGCAGCGTAACCACAGGGTCCCTAGGAGAGACCCAGTACTTC.

The gene calls are TRBV9 and TRBJ2-7, with TRBD1 identical over 8 bases. V was pared by 2 bases and J by 6 bases, with 7 bases of the junction left unmatched. Germline values: CDR1 SGDLS, CDR2 YYNGEE. There are 14 residues in the CDR3. The CDR3: CASSVTGDSPEQYF. DNA for the CDR3: TGTGCCAGCAGCGTGACAGGGGATAGCCCCGAGCAGTACTTC.

This clone showed up just once. This chain connects TRBV3-1 (or the pseudogene TRBV3-2) to TRBJ1-3, with D tentatively TRBD1 (5 bases). The CDR3 has 14 residues. Germline loops: CDR1 LGHDT, CDR2 YNNKEL (reference sequence). The germline V and J ends were trimmed by 4 bases and 6 bases, with 13 bases remaining between them. This chain's CDR3 is CASSRSGALNTIYF. CDR3 nucleotides: TGTGCCAGCAGCCGGAGCGGGGCTCTAAACACCATATATTTT.

This sequence joins TRBV7-7 and TRBJ2-1; tentatively, D is TRBD2 (6 bases). Germline V gene lookup returns CDR1 SSHAT and CDR2 FNYEAQ (reference sequence). Trimming left V 2 bases short and J 0 bases short, with 8 bases between. CDR3 length: 15 amino acids. Here the CDR3 DNA reads TGTGCCAGCAGCTTAATGGGGGGCTCCTACAATGAGCAGTTCTTC. This sequence encodes CASSLMGGSYNEQFF.

The chain couples TRBV6-5 to TRBJ2-7, with 11 bases that match TRBD1. This CDR3 is 13 amino acids long. Germline trimming cut 8 bases from V and 5 bases from J; bases unmatched to any gene: 5. Looked up from germline, CDR1 is MNHEY and CDR2 is SVGAGI. The CDR3 sequence is CASGRDRGNEQYF. CDR3 DNA sequence: TGTGCCAGCGGCCGGGACAGGGGGAACGAGCAGTACTTC.

V is TRBV6-2 or TRBV6-3 and J is TRBJ1-1; 8 bases agree with TRBD1. This CDR3 region has 13 residues. Trimming at V came to 6 bases and at J to 2 bases, leaving 2 bases not matched to a gene. The germline CDR1 and CDR2 sequences are MNHEY and SVGEGT. DNA of the CDR3: TGTGCCAGCAGCGACAGGGGAAACACTGAAGCTTTCTTT. Its translation is CASSDRGNTEAFF.

CDR3 in DNA: TGTGCCAGCAGCACCTGGACAGGGGATTCACCCCTCCACTTT. It codes for CASSTWTGDSPLHF. V usage is TRBV7-9 and J usage is TRBJ1-6; 9 bases agree with TRBD1. CDR3 length: 14 amino acids. The germline V gene has CDR1 SEHNR and CDR2 FQNEAQ (reference sequence). V was pared by 5 bases and J by 8 bases, with 4 bases of the junction left unmatched.

The V and J genes are TRBV4-2 and TRBJ1-5, with a weak D call TRBD1 (5 bases). V was cut by 0 bases and J by 7 bases, with 16 bases left in between. CDR1 and CDR2 (germline): LGHNA, YNFKEQ. The CDR3 sequence is 16 residues long. DNA for the CDR3: TGTGCCAGCAGCCAAGACGAAGGGGTCCGCCGCCAGCCCCAGCATTTT. It codes for CASSQDEGVRRQPQHF.

The genes are TRBV6-2 or TRBV6-3 and TRBJ2-7, with D tentatively TRBD1 (6 bases). The CDR3 has 17 residues. Germline values: CDR1 MNHEY, CDR2 SVGEGT. V was clipped by 1 base and J by 0 bases, with 16 bases between them. CDR3 nucleotides: TGTGCCAGCAGTTACTACAAGAAGACAGGCAACTCCTACGAGCAGTACTTC. It yields the protein CASSYYKKTGNSYEQYF.

This clone was picked up one time. The chain joins TRBV19 to TRBJ2-1, with TRBD2 matching over 10 bases. Per germline, CDR1 LNHDA and CDR2 SQIVND (reference sequence). With V trimmed by 1 base and J by 6 bases, 9 bases remained unmatched. The CDR3 consists of 17 residues. CDR3 residues: CASSIGVLAGQRNEQFF. The CDR3 region has the DNA TGTGCCAGTAGTATAGGGGTACTAGCGGGGCAACGCAATGAGCAGTTCTTC.

The chain couples TRBV28 to TRBJ1-1; D possibly corresponds to TRBD1 (5 bases). The CDR3 runs 16 residues. Germline V CDR1 and CDR2: MDHEN, SYDVKM. Between the trimmed V and J ends, which lost 3 bases and 8 bases, there was a span of 22 bases. In DNA, the CDR3 is TGTGCCAGCAGTTTGACAGCCCACGGTCTATGGGAAGAAGCTTTCTTT. Protein sequence: CASSLTAHGLWEEAFF. The full variable domain, completed using reference TRBV28 and TRBJ1-1, is DVKVTQSSRYLVKRTGEKVFLECVQDMDHENMFWYRQDPGLGLRLIYFSYDVKMKEKGDIPEGYSVSREKKERFSLILESASTNQTSMYLCASSLTAHGLWEEAFFGQGTRLTVV.

The chain is built from TRBV4-3 and TRBJ2-3; D gene uncertain. Germline-derived CDR1 and CDR2 are LGHNA and YSLEER. With 0 bases removed from V and 1 base from J, the gap between germline ends came to 5 bases. The CDR3 has 14 amino acids. In DNA form, the CDR3 reads TGCGCCAGCAGCCAAGAACTACGCACAGATACGCAGTATTTT. Residues: CASSQELRTDTQYF.

This chain joins TRBV19 and TRBJ1-6; 10 bases fit TRBD1. This CDR3 has 16 residues. V was clipped by 3 bases and J by 6 bases; unmatched bases: 5. Germline assignment: CDR1 LNHDA and CDR2 SQIVND (reference sequence). The CDR3 DNA reads as TGTGCCAGTAGTATTGGGGACAGGGGTAGTAATTCACCCCTCCACTTT. Amino acid sequence: CASSIGDRGSNSPLHF. The variable domain in full, completed from reference TRBV19 and TRBJ1-6, reads DGGITQSPKYLFRKEGQNVTLSCEQNLNHDAMYWYRQDPGQGLRLIYYSQIVNDFQKGDIAEGYSVSREKKESFPLTVTSAQKNPTAFYLCASSIGDRGSNSPLHFGNGTRLTVT.